Listed below are T cell receptor beta chains from one sample, sequenced in a study of shared clonotypes between healthy human individuals. The assay was immunoSEQ multiplex PCR, and TCRdb's table has in-frame clones only and misses some. The data contain roughly 1,800,000 clones, 85% to 95% of them singletons. Input material: naive CD8+ T cells sorted from blood. All receptors derive from a man aged 18 to 29 in good health. Each CDR3 is given with its conserved first and last residue. D genes are given only for firm matches. The listing skips clone size in some rows; elsewhere it reads once, few, many or a size class.

v_gene	d_gene	abundance	j_gene	CDR3aa	CDR3nt
TRBV5-4	.	.	TRBJ2-5	CASSFLIDGEETQYF	TGTGCCAGCAGCTTTCTAATCGACGGGGAAGAGACCCAGTACTTC
TRBV28	TRBD1	.	TRBJ2-7	CASSFRDSRSYEQYF	TGTGCCAGCAGTTTCAGGGACAGCCGCTCCTACGAGCAGTACTTC
TRBV11-2	.	.	TRBJ1-1	CASSFQAEAFF	TGTGCCAGCAGCTTCCAGGCTGAAGCTTTCTTT
TRBV29-1	.	.	TRBJ2-1	CSPPSDSSYNEQFF	TGCAGCCCCCCCTCGGATAGCTCCTACAATGAGCAGTTCTTC
TRBV19	TRBD1	.	TRBJ1-2	CASREQGAYGYTF	TGTGCCAGTAGGGAACAGGGGGCCTATGGCTACACCTTC
TRBV30	.	once	TRBJ2-2	CAWRDTGELFF	TGTGCCTGGCGGGACACCGGGGAGCTGTTTTTT
TRBV6-1	.	.	TRBJ2-2	CASSEYTGELFF	TGTGCCAGCAGTGAATACACCGGGGAGCTGTTTTTT
TRBV2	TRBD2	.	TRBJ2-1	CASSPGTSGNNEQFF	TGTGCCAGCAGTCCCGGGACTAGCGGCAACAATGAGCAGTTCTTC
TRBV6-5	TRBD2	.	TRBJ2-7	CASSFGGIYEQYF	TGTGCCAGCAGTTTCGGGGGGATCTACGAGCAGTACTTC
TRBV10-3	.	.	TRBJ1-2	CAISDDRSNYGYTF	TGTGCCATCAGCGATGACAGATCTAACTATGGCTACACCTTC
TRBV27	.	once	TRBJ1-1	CASSSLRRAFF	TGTGCCAGCAGTTCCCTCAGAAGGGCTTTCTTT
TRBV7-6	TRBD1	.	TRBJ1-2	CASSFGQGGAYGYTF	TGTGCCAGCAGCTTTGGACAGGGAGGGGCGTATGGCTACACCTTC
TRBV27	.	.	TRBJ1-1	CASSLIGGNTEAFF	TGTGCCAGCAGTTTAATTGGGGGAAACACTGAAGCTTTCTTT
TRBV11-3	TRBD1	.	TRBJ2-4	CAKGQGAAKNIQYF	TGTGCCAAGGGCCAGGGGGCGGCCAAAAACATTCAGTACTTC
TRBV9	.	.	TRBJ1-1	CASSEKTDLNTEAFF	TGTGCCAGCAGCGAGAAAACAGACCTAAACACTGAAGCTTTCTTT
TRBV6-1	.	.	TRBJ1-2	CASSEPGWGIGYTF	TGTGCCAGCAGTGAACCAGGGTGGGGAATTGGCTACACCTTC
TRBV6-6	.	.	TRBJ2-3	CASSEETTTDTQYF	TGTGCCAGCAGTGAGGAGACCACTACAGATACGCAGTATTTT
TRBV27	.	.	TRBJ1-2	CASSLIGGQRGGYTF	TGTGCCAGCAGTTTAATAGGAGGACAGAGGGGAGGCTACACCTTC
TRBV7-8	.	.	TRBJ2-1	CASSLVIANEQFF	TGTGCCAGCAGCTTAGTGATAGCTAATGAGCAGTTCTTC
TRBV10-1	.	.	TRBJ1-1	CASSEKAEEVNTEAFF	TGCGCCAGCAGTGAGAAAGCAGAAGAGGTGAACACTGAAGCTTTCTTT
TRBV7-9	.	.	TRBJ2-7	CASSLAIGDGTYEQYF	TGTGCCAGCAGCTTAGCTATCGGTGACGGAACCTACGAGCAGTACTTC
TRBV4-1	.	.	TRBJ2-7	CASSQGVQADEQYF	TGCGCCAGCAGCCAAGGAGTGCAGGCCGACGAGCAGTACTTC
TRBV5-6	TRBD2	once	TRBJ2-7	CASLLAGGPYEQYF	TGTGCCAGCCTACTAGCGGGAGGGCCCTACGAGCAGTACTTC
TRBV7-2	TRBD1	.	TRBJ1-2	CASSSGTGNYGYTF	TGTGCCAGCAGCTCCGGGACAGGCAACTATGGCTACACCTTC
TRBV28	.	once	TRBJ1-1	CASSPFRAGDTEAFF	TGTGCCAGCAGTCCCTTCCGGGCGGGGGATACTGAAGCTTTCTTT
TRBV11-2	.	.	TRBJ2-7	CASSLGGPEQYF	TGTGCCAGCAGCTTAGGTGGTCCCGAGCAGTACTTC
TRBV5-4	.	.	TRBJ2-7	CASSPDWGLSPYEQYF	TGTGCCAGCAGCCCGGATTGGGGCCTTTCCCCCTACGAGCAGTACTTC
TRBV7-9	.	.	TRBJ1-1	CASSLVGPEAFF	TGTGCCAGCAGCTTAGTGGGGCCTGAAGCTTTCTTT
TRBV6-5	.	once	TRBJ2-7	CASSFGTPGSYEQYF	TGTGCCAGCAGCTTCGGGACCCCGGGCTCCTACGAGCAGTACTTC
TRBV12-2	.	once	TRBJ1-6	CASRPSGLNSPLHF	TGTGCAAGTCGCCCCTCGGGGCTAAATTCACCCCTCCACTTT
TRBV6-1	.	.	TRBJ1-1	CASSRFSNTEAFF	TGTGCCAGCAGCCGTTTCTCGAACACTGAAGCTTTCTTT
TRBV6-5	.	.	TRBJ1-1	CASSYTRDSANFF	TGTGCCAGCAGTTACACCCGAGACAGTGCCAATTTCTTT
TRBV5-1	.	.	TRBJ2-3	CASSLGDETDTQYF	TGCGCCAGCAGCTTGGGGGATGAGACAGATACGCAGTATTTT
TRBV5-5	.	.	TRBJ1-1	CASSLVGGPEAFF	TGTGCCAGCAGCTTGGTCGGGGGCCCTGAAGCTTTCTTT
TRBV27	.	once	TRBJ2-4	CASRGGGIQYF	TGTGCCAGCAGGGGGGGCGGCATTCAGTACTTC
TRBV27	.	once	TRBJ2-5	CASSWGAWETQYF	TGTGCCAGCAGTTGGGGGGCGTGGGAGACCCAGTACTTC
TRBV7-6	.	once	TRBJ1-2	CASSLGQFFTF	TGTGCCAGCAGCTTAGGCCAGTTCTTCACCTTC
TRBV5-1	.	.	TRBJ2-7	CASSLDASSLTIEYF	TGCGCCAGCAGCTTGGATGCGTCCTCCCTGACGATAGAGTACTTC
TRBV9	.	.	TRBJ2-3	CASSVVRATDTQYF	TGTGCCAGCAGCGTAGTTCGCGCCACAGATACGCAGTATTTT
TRBV5-8	TRBD1	.	TRBJ2-5	CASRGTGRETQYF	TGTGCCAGCAGGGGGACAGGGCGAGAGACCCAGTACTTC
TRBV5-6	.	.	TRBJ2-1	CATARESGNEQFF	TGTGCCACAGCCCGGGAATCAGGGAATGAGCAGTTCTTC
TRBV2	.	.	TRBJ2-7	CASRGGPAHEQYF	TGTGCCAGCAGGGGGGGTCCCGCCCACGAGCAGTACTTC
TRBV27	TRBD2	.	TRBJ2-1	CASSLSGSYDEQFF	TGTGCCAGCAGTTTGAGCGGGAGCTATGATGAGCAGTTCTTC
TRBV4-1	.	.	TRBJ1-5	CASRPSGHLDQPQHF	TGCGCCAGCAGACCCTCGGGACACCTTGATCAGCCCCAGCATTTT
TRBV9	.	.	TRBJ1-4	CASRGIGEKLFF	TGTGCCAGCAGAGGGATTGGTGAAAAACTGTTTTTT